These 23 T cell receptor beta chains were all obtained from the same sample, sequenced in a study of cytomegalovirus exposure and HLA in healthy donors. PCR primers comprised 60 Vbeta and 13 Jbeta primers. This table comes from immunoSEQ multiplex PCR, and its TCRdb copy is limited to in-frame clones, with some not included. The data show some 240,000 clones, with 60% to 80% seen just once and approximately 3.9% held by the top ten. The sequenced sample was PBMCs. The receptors come from a male donor in good health and CMV-seronegative.

J is TRBJ2-2 and V is TRBV19; weak D call: TRBD2 (6 bases). This CDR3 has 14 residues. V dropped 5 bases and J dropped 3 bases, with 10 bases sitting between them. CDR1 is LNHDA, CDR2 SQIVND, per germline (reference sequence). The CDR3 DNA is TGTGCCAGTAGTGTAGGAGGGTACACCGGGGAGCTGTTTTTT. Residues: CASSVGGYTGELFF.

In this sample, this clone turned up a few times. The rearrangement joins TRBV10-3 to TRBJ1-5; 9 positions match TRBD1. The CDR3 has 13 residues. The ends lost 6 bases at V and 7 bases at J; junction bases unmatched: 4. Germline lookup yields CDR1 ENHRY and CDR2 SYGVKD. CDR3 coding DNA: TGTGCCATCAGCTGGGACAGGGAACAGCCCCAGCATTTT. Amino acids: CAISWDREQPQHF.

This clone was recorded only once. This chain joins TRBV10-1 and TRBJ2-7; 7 nucleotides line up with TRBD2. V was clipped by 3 bases and J by 3 bases; unmatched bases: 5. Germline V gene lookup returns CDR1 WNHNN and CDR2 SYGVQD (reference sequence). There are 14 residues in the CDR3. CDR3 residues: CASSDRTRYYEQYF. The CDR3 DNA follows: TGCGCCAGCAGTGATCGGACTAGATACTACGAGCAGTACTTC.

V usage is TRBV5-1 and J usage is TRBJ1-4, with TRBD1 as a possible D gene (5 bases). Trimming left V 0 bases short and J 8 bases short, with 17 bases between. The length of the CDR3 is 16 residues. CDR1 SGHRS and CDR2 YFSETQ come from the germline V gene. The chain's CDR3 is CASSLVGAGLGEKLFF. CDR3 DNA: TGCGCCAGCAGCTTGGTTGGGGCAGGGCTGGGGGAAAAACTGTTTTTT.

The chain employs TRBV7-3 and TRBJ2-2; D uncertain. Trimming shortened V by 5 bases and J by 6 bases, and 10 bases separated the two germline ends. Looked up from germline, CDR1 is SGHTA and CDR2 is FQGTGA. The CDR3 runs 13 residues. The DNA of the CDR3 is TGTGCCAGCAGCCGCGGCTGGTCCGGGGAGCTGTTTTTT. It is translated as CASSRGWSGELFF.

V gene TRBV11-2 combines with J gene TRBJ2-1, with no clear D. Germline V gives CDR1 SGHAT, CDR2 FQNNGV. The CDR3 sequence is 13 residues long. V lost 1 base, J lost 7 bases, and 8 bases lay in between. CDR3 nucleotide sequence: TGTGCCAGCAGCTTAGTCCTATTTAATGAGCAGTTCTTC. Its protein product is CASSLVLFNEQFF.

The V call is TRBV5-1, the J call TRBJ1-5; the D is unclear. The ends were cut back, 0 bases at V and 2 bases at J, with 9 bases in the middle. This CDR3 has 15 amino acids. Germline V lookup: CDR1 SGHRS, CDR2 YFSETQ. For the CDR3, the DNA is TGCGCCAGCAGCTTGGGCGGGGTAGGCAATCAGCCCCAGCATTTT. Amino acid sequence: CASSLGGVGNQPQHF.

This clone was recorded only once. The chain has TRBV19 and TRBJ2-5; D unclear. CDR1 is LNHDA and CDR2 is SQIVND in the germline V gene (reference sequence). With 5 bases removed from V and 1 base from J, the gap between germline ends came to 8 bases. This CDR3 spans 13 amino acids. This CDR3 is CASSATAQETQYF. CDR3 nucleotide sequence: TGTGCCAGTAGTGCAACAGCCCAAGAGACCCAGTACTTC.

This chain connects TRBV5-4 to TRBJ2-5; weak D call: TRBD2 (6 bases). The CDR3 contains 12 residues. Trimming shortened V by 3 bases and J by 11 bases, and 14 bases separated the two germline ends. Germline CDR1 reads SGHNT; CDR2 reads YYREEE (reference sequence). The CDR3, as DNA: TGTGCCAGCAGCTCTCCCGGGGGAGAGCAGTACTTC. Amino acid sequence: CASSSPGGEQYF. Drawing the rest from reference TRBV5-4 and TRBJ2-5, the complete variable domain is ETGVTQSPTHLIKTRGQQVTLRCSSQSGHNTVSWYQQALGQGPQFIFQYYREEENGRGNFPPRFSGLQFPNYSSELNVNALELDDSALYLCASSSPGGEQYFGPGTRLLVL.

A few counts support this clone. The chain links TRBV5-4 to TRBJ1-2, with a weak D call TRBD1 (6 bases). Germline assignment: CDR1 SGHNT and CDR2 YYREEE (reference sequence). This CDR3 comprises 15 residues. V lost 1 base and J lost 4, with 14 bases in between. Here the CDR3 DNA reads TGTGCCAGCAGCTTGAAGCCGGACAGTCCCTATGGCTACACCTTC. It yields the protein CASSLKPDSPYGYTF.

The chain recombines TRBV10-1 with TRBJ2-5; maybe TRBD1 (5 bases). Trimming cost V 6 bases and J 5 bases, with 13 bases left between them. Germline-derived CDR1 and CDR2 are WNHNN and SYGVQD (reference sequence). This CDR3 has 13 residues. Here the CDR3 DNA reads TGCGCCAGCAGCAGGGTTTTAGGGGAGACCCAGTACTTC. It encodes CASSRVLGETQYF.

The chain uses TRBV7-9 and TRBJ2-7, with D possibly TRBD2 on 5 matching bases. CDR3 length: 14 residues. V lost 3 bases to trimming and J lost 1 base, with 10 bases between them. Germline V lookup: CDR1 SEHNR, CDR2 FQNEAQ (reference sequence). As DNA, the CDR3 is TGTGCCAGCAGCTTTGGACTGGGTTCCTACGAGCAGTACTTC. Encoded protein: CASSFGLGSYEQYF.

This clone was seen a few times. The V gene is TRBV6-4, the J gene TRBJ2-3, with a tentative D call TRBD1 (6 bases). Germline V gives CDR1 MRHNA, CDR2 SNTAGT. V gave up 2 bases and J gave up 3 bases, with 18 bases separating them. CDR3 length equals 17 residues. CDR3 residues: CASSDHPQGRNTDTQYF. CDR3 in DNA: TGTGCCAGCAGTGACCATCCCCAGGGGAGAAATACAGATACGCAGTATTTT.

In the case of this clone: The junction departs from germline at one end; a sequencing error may be responsible. The rearrangement uses TRBV7-9 and TRBJ2-2, with 7 bases fitting TRBD2. CDR1 and CDR2 (germline): SEHNR, FQNEAQ (reference sequence). This CDR3 contains 15 residues. The DNA for the CDR3 is TGTTCCAGCAGCCGAACCTCAGGGAGGGTCGGGGAGCTGTTTTTT. This sequence encodes CSSSRTSGRVGELFF.

The chain joins TRBV6-6 to TRBJ1-1, with a possible D match to TRBD1 (5 bases). V gave up 6 bases and J gave up 5 bases, with 22 bases separating them. The CDR3 is 16 residues long. Germline CDR1 and CDR2: MNHNY and SVGAGI (reference sequence). CDR3 nucleotides: TGTGCCAGCAGCCACGGGGGTAGGGGATCCCGAACTGAAGCTTTCTTT. It yields the protein CASSHGGRGSRTEAFF.

The chain joins TRBV6-1 to TRBJ2-7; D is unclear. This CDR3 spans 14 amino acids. Per the germline V gene, CDR1 is MNHNS and CDR2 is SASEGT. V shed 2 bases and J shed 0 bases, with 8 bases lying between them. CDR3 nucleotides: TGTGCCAGCAGTGAAATAGACAACTCCTACGAGCAGTACTTC. Protein sequence: CASSEIDNSYEQYF.

This chain joins TRBV19 and TRBJ2-7; 7 bases map to TRBD2. CDR3 length: 14 residues. Trimming took 5 bases from V and 5 from J; bases not matched to a gene: 9. Germline-derived CDR1 and CDR2 are LNHDA and SQIVND (reference sequence). The chain's CDR3 is CASSPASAGDEQYF. The CDR3 coding sequence is TGTGCCAGTAGTCCGGCTAGCGCGGGGGACGAGCAGTACTTC.

The chain joins TRBV5-1 to TRBJ2-5; D is possibly TRBD1 (5 bases). The CDR3 consists of 14 residues. Germline V gene lookup returns CDR1 SGHRS and CDR2 YFSETQ. V lost 7 bases, J lost 1 base, and 14 bases lay in between. The CDR3 coding sequence is TGCGCCAGCTCAGGGAAAGGTCCCCAAGAGACCCAGTACTTC. Amino acid sequence: CASSGKGPQETQYF.

V gene TRBV7-9 combines with J gene TRBJ1-2; D unclear. CDR1 is SEHNR and CDR2 is FQNEAQ in the germline V gene (reference sequence). This CDR3 contains 14 residues. Deletions cut 1 base from V and 3 bases from J, with 9 bases between. CDR3 in amino acids: CASSLGTAYYGYTF. For the CDR3, the DNA is TGTGCCAGCAGCTTAGGAACTGCTTACTATGGCTACACCTTC.

The chain joins TRBV28 to TRBJ1-5; D might be TRBD1 (6 bases). V was pared by 3 bases and J by 6 bases, with 12 bases between. The germline V gene has CDR1 MDHEN and CDR2 SYDVKM. There are 14 residues in the CDR3. For the CDR3, the DNA is TGTGCCAGCAGTTTGAGCGGACAGACTCAGCCCCAGCATTTT. Translation gives CASSLSGQTQPQHF.

This chain joins TRBV7-9 and TRBJ2-3; D perhaps matches TRBD2 (6 bases). Trimming stripped 7 bases from V and 0 bases from J, with 17 bases between. Germline CDR1 SEHNR, CDR2 FQNEAQ (reference sequence). The CDR3 spans 16 residues. CDR3 DNA sequence: TGTGCCAGCACTCAAGGCGGGGCCCTTAGCACAGATACGCAGTATTTT. Translating it yields CASTQGGALSTDTQYF.

This chain joins TRBV4-1 and TRBJ2-1; D perhaps matches TRBD2 (6 bases). The CDR3 is made up of 16 amino acids. CDR1 and CDR2 (germline): MGHRA, YSYEKL. V was trimmed by 0 bases and J by 2 bases, leaving 11 bases between them. The CDR3 bases are TGCGCCAGCAGCCAAGAAGGCGGGGTCCCCTACAATGAGCAGTTCTTC. This encodes CASSQEGGVPYNEQFF.

This chain connects TRBV6-1 to TRBJ2-7, with D perhaps matching TRBD1 (5 bases). V was pared by 5 bases and J by 5 bases, with 13 bases between. The CDR3 runs to 13 residues. The germline gives CDR1 MNHNS, CDR2 SASEGT. The CDR3 DNA reads as TGTGCCAGCAGTAAACAGGTCCCTGACGAGCAGTACTTC. Translated, it gives CASSKQVPDEQYF.